This TCR beta chain was identified in a study of T cell repertoires in cytomegalovirus infection. About this clonotype itself: Its antigen is still unknown.

TCRdb re-analysed the reads in MiXCR, keeping a single row per CDR3 protein. The sample includes roughly 250,000 distinct CDR3 sequences, approximately 22% seen only once; the top ten take about 20%. General observations from the study: The study identified carriers of CMV plus the relevant HLA from cumulative public TCR beta family frequency.

Germline lookup yields CDR1 MNHEY and CDR2 SVGEGT. Losses at the gene ends were 4 bases for V and 0 bases for J; bases not matched to a gene: 3. CDR3 length: 15 amino acids. Sequenced sample: CD8+ T cells from PBMCs. The clonotype originates from a human donor in good health (CMV status not recorded). Some clones in this sample may be carry-over from other donors' samples. The chain recombines TRBV6-2 or TRBV6-3 with TRBJ2-1; 7 bases match TRBD1. CDR3 coding DNA: TGTGCCAGCAGTTGGGACAGACTCTCCTACAATGAGCAGTTCTTC. Its protein is CASSWDRLSYNEQFF.